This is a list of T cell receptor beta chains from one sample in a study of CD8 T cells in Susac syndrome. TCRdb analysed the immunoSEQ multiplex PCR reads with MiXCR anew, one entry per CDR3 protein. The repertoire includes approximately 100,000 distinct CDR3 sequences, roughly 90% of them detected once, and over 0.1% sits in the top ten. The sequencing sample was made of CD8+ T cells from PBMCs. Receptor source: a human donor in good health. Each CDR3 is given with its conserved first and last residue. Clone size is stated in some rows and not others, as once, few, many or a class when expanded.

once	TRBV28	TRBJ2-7	CASRAYVEQYF
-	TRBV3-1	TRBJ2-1	CASSQEASNNEQFF
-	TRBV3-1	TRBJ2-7	CASSSGTSGSRF
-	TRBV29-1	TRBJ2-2	CSVRVFPGELFF
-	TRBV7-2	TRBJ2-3	CASTTTQGRTDTQYF
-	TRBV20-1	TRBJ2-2	CSARVTTGVAGELFF
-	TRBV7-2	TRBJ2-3	CASSRGGSSTDTQYF
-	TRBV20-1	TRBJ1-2	CSAETGAANYGYTF
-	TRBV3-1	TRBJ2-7	CASSAGTIGGYEQYF
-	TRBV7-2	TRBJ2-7	CASSLAVTGGFEQYF
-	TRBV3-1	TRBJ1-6	CASSQAGSDSPLHF
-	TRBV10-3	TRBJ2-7	CAISDGSQYEQYF
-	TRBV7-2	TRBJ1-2	CASSYIQGGYGYTF
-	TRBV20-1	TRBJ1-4	CSASQGEKLFF
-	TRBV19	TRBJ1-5	CASSTWEGTQPQHF
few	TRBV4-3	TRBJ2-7	CASSQALRRGSGSYEQYF
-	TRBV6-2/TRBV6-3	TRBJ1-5	CASSQGTRVLYQPQHF
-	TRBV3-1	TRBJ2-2	CASSQDRGTLATGELFF
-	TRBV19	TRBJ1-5	CASSIVGQGLNQPQHF
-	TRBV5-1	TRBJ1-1	CASSLTDLNTEAFF
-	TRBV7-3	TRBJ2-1	CASSLGLLAGNEQFF
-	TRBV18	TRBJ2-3	CASSPLPGGRSADTQYF
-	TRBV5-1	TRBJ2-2	CASSSTPSTANTGELFF
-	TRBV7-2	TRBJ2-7	CASSLERDRGYEQYF
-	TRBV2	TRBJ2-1	CASSVRLAGAGEQFF
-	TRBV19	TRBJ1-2	CASSPETGPGYGYTF
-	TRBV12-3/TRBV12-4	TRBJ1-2	CASSFGGSNYGYTF
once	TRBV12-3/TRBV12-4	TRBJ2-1	CASQSGTGEHNEQFF
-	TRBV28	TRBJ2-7	CASSPQGRGPEQYF
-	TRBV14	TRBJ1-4	CASSPRSGREKLFF
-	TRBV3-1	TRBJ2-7	CASSQSERADSYEQYF
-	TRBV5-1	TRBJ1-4	CASSFDGRPGAGEKLFF
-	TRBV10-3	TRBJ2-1	CAISGQYNEQFF
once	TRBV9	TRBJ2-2	CASSAVLTSGSSSGELFF
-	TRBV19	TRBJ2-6	CASSISGANVLTF
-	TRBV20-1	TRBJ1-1	CSAGGDRGNTEAFF
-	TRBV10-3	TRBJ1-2	CAIRGDSYGYTF
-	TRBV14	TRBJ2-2	CASSHRGSGTGELFF
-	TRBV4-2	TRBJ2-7	CASSQESTVTYEQYF
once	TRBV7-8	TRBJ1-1	CASSLLYGGPEAFF
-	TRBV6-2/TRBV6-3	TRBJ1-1	CASSYPQGITVNTEAFF